This T cell receptor beta chain derives from a study of draining lymph node invasion in breast cancer (dated by TCRdb to the early 2020s). For the wider study: Nodal metastasis was diagnosed by histology and cytokeratin immunohistochemistry and confirmed by EpCAM/CD45 flow cytometry. A separate targeted assay used bulk TCR-beta CDR3 sequencing to compare sorted memory regulatory T cells with memory conventional CD4 T cells across breast cancer tissues. Each patient contributed matched non-invaded and tumor-invaded tumor-draining lymph nodes plus the primary tumor, profiled for both Treg and Tconv subsets. The separate targeted TCR sequencing covered lymph nodes from about 5 patients, with primary tumors sequenced for three of those patients.

CDR1 is given as MGHDK and CDR2 as SYGVNS, both from the germline V gene. V is cut back by 6 bases and J by 6 bases, with 13 bases in the junction unmatched. Measured from the cysteine to the phenylalanine, the CDR3 is 15 residues long. Only the CDR3 portion is preserved as DNA: 45 bases, with reading frame beginning at the first base. Broader findings and caveats from the paper: Within each tissue, roughly 13-22% of Treg TCRs were also found among Tconvs, a result interpreted as suggesting peripheral Treg induction. TCRs shared between Treg and Tconv subsets were regarded as suggestive, but not proof, of a common clonal origin. Some clones from the top 100 tumor clones were found in both invaded and non-invaded nodes, which suggests recirculation between the tumor and the draining nodes. The tumor top-100 clone tracking analysis was possible in only a couple of patients. In the targeted TCR-seq data, Tregs appeared more clonally expanded than Tconvs in all tissues, and both subsets were less diverse in tumor than lymph nodes. Whether Treg conversion occurred in a given organ or whether converted Tregs recirculated between nodes and tumor could not be resolved from the data.

With regard to this clonotype: Its target antigen remains unknown. Per-base qualities were not stored, and no clone one base away is much larger.

Memory conventional CD4 T cells were isolated by sorting for CD4+ CD45RA- CD25- cells. Tumor-draining lymph nodes were classified as non-invaded or invaded according to absence or presence of metastatic tumor cells. T cells were pre-enriched with a Miltenyi Pan T Cell isolation kit before staining and sorting. Immunohistochemistry for estrogen receptor, progesterone receptor, HER2 and Ki-67 was used to characterize the primary tumors. Within a few hours after surgery, the fresh surgical tissue was processed by cutting it into small fragments. The tissue fragments were digested enzymatically for 15 to 25 minutes with Liberase TL plus DNase and were then passed through a 40-micrometer strainer. After DAPI live/dead staining, cells were sorted on a BD FACS Aria II at 98-99% purity. The sorted cells were lysed in TCL buffer, and a Norgen Single Cell RNA purification kit, including DNase treatment, was used to purify the RNA.

The method was bulk RNA-seq. Reads for this sample came from an Illumina HiSeq 2500. The paper's processing steps were these. For the separate targeted TCR-seq dataset, CDR3 sequences were extracted and quantified from raw reads using MiXCR version 2.1.5 with default parameters. In the separate targeted TCR-seq dataset, TCR-beta clones were defined by the combination of V gene, J gene and CDR3 sequence. For the separate targeted TCR-seq dataset, clones with fewer than three counts were filtered out, after which only the 90% most strongly expressed clones in each sample were kept. The separate targeted TCR-seq dataset calculated Treg-Tconv overlap for each tissue as the number of shared clones divided by the total number of Treg clones, multiplied by 100. TCRdb took the public reads, trimmed them with fastp at Q25, ran MiXCR for clone calling and kept in-frame beta chains. For every CDR3 protein sequence, its rows merge into one entry that carries the most common genes and DNA. TCRdb, not the authors, supplied the V and J calls. The sample profile shows about 2,900 distinct CDR3 sequences; about four fifths of them were found once. The biggest ten clones account for 9.7% of the sample.

The chain is made from TRBV25-1 and TRBJ1-1; TRBD1 matches 7 bases in the middle. The receptor's source is a female donor with luminal breast cancer. The sequenced sample was sorted memory CD4+ effector T cells from a lymph node. The cell subset or site label, as the study defines it: CD45RA-negative sorted CD4+ T cells (memory Tconv or effector/memory Treg). The CDR3 reads CASRSNRGTGAEAFF. The sequence in DNA is TGTGCCAGCAGGAGCAACAGGGGAACGGGGGCTGAAGCTTTCTTT.